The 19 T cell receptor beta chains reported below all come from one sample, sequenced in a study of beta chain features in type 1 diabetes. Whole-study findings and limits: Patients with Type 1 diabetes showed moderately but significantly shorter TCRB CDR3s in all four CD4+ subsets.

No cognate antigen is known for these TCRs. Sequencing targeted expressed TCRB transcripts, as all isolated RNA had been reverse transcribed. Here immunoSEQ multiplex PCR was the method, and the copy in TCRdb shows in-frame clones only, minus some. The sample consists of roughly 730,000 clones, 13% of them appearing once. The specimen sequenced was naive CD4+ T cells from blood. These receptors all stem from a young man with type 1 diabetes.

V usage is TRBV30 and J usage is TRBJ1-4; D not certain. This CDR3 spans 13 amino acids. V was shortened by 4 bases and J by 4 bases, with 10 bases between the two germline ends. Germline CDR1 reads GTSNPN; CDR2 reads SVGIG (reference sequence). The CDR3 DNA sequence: TGTGCCTGGACGGCGCGGTTTAATGAAAAACTGTTTTTT. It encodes CAWTARFNEKLFF.

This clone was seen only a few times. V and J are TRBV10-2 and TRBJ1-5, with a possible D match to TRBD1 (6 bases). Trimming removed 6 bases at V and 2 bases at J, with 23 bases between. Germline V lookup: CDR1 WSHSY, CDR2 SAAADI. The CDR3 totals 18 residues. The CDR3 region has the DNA TGCGCCAGCAGGCGGGATAGCACAGGGACGGTAGGCAATCAGCCCCAGCATTTT. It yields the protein CASRRDSTGTVGNQPQHF.

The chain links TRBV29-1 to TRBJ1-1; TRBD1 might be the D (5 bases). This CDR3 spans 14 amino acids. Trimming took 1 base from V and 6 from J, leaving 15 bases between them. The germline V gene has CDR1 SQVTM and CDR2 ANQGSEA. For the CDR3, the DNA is TGCAGCGTTGAAGGCGCAGGGACGCTTGCTGAAGCTTTCTTT. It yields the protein CSVEGAGTLAEAFF. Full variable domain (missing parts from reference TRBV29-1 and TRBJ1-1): SAVISQKPSRDICQRGTSLTIQCQVDSQVTMMFWYRQQPGQSLTLIATANQGSEATYESGFVIDKFPISRPNLTFSTLTVSNMSPEDSSIYLCSVEGAGTLAEAFFGQGTRLTVV.

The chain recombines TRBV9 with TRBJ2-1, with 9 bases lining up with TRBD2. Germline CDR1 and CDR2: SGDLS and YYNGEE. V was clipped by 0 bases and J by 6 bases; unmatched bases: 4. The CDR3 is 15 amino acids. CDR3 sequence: CASSVGLAEINEQFF. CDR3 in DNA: TGTGCCAGCAGCGTAGGACTAGCGGAGATCAATGAGCAGTTCTTC.

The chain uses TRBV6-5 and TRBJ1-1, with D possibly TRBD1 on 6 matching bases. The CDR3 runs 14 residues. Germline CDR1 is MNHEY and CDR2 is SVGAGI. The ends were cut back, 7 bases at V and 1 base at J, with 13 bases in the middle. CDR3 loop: CASTPGRGNTEAFF. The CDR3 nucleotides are TGTGCCAGCACGCCGGGCAGGGGGAACACTGAAGCTTTCTTT.

The CDR3 DNA reads as TGTGCCAGCAGCCTCTCCGGGATCACCTACGAGCAGTACTTC. Residues: CASSLSGITYEQYF. The chain recombines TRBV6-5 with TRBJ2-7; possible D gene TRBD2, 5 bases. The CDR3 length is 14 residues. Germline V gene sequence: CDR1 MNHEY, CDR2 SVGAGI. Trimming took 6 bases from V and 2 from J, leaving 14 bases between them.

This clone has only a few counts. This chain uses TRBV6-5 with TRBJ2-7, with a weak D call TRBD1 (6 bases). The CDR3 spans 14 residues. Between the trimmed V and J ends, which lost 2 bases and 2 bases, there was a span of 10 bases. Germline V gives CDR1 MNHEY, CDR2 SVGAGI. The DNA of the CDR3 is TGTGCCAGCAGTTACAGGGGACAAGCCTACGAGCAGTACTTC. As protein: CASSYRGQAYEQYF.

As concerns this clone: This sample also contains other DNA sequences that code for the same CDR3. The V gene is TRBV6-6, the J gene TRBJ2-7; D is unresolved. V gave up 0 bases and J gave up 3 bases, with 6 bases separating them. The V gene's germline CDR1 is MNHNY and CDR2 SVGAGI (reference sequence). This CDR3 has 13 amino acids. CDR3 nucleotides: TGTGCCAGCAGTTACTCTACGGGCTACGAGCAGTACTTC. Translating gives CASSYSTGYEQYF.

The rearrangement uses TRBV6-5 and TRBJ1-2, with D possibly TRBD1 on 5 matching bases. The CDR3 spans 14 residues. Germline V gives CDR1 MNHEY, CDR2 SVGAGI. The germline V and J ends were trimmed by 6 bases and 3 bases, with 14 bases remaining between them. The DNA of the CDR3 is TGTGCCAGCAGCCCCGGGACGGACGACTATGGCTACACCTTC. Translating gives CASSPGTDDYGYTF.

In DNA form, the CDR3 reads TGTGCCAGCAGCGAACCCCGGGTAACTCCCTACGAGCAGTACTTC. The encoded protein is CASSEPRVTPYEQYF. The chain recombines TRBV6-5 with TRBJ2-7; D ambiguous. The V gene lost 6 bases and the J gene lost 2 bases, with 17 bases spanning the gap. This CDR3 has 15 amino acids. Germline CDR1 is MNHEY and CDR2 is SVGAGI.

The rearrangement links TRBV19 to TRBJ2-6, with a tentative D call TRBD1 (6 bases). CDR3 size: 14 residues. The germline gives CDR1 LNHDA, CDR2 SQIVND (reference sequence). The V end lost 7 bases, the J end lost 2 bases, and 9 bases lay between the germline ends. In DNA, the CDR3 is TGTGCCAGTAAAGGACAGACTGGGGCCAACGTCCTGACTTTC. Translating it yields CASKGQTGANVLTF.

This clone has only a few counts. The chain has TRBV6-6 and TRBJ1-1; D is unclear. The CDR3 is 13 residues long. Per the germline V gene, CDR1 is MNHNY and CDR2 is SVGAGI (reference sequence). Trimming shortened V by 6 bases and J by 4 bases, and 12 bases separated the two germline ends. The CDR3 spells CASRRRIGTEAFF. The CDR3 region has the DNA TGTGCCAGCAGACGAAGAATAGGCACTGAAGCTTTCTTT.

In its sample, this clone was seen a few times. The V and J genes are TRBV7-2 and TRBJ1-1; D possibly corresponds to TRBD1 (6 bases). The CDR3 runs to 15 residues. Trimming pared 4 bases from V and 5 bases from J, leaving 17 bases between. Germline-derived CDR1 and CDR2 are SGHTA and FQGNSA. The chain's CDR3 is CASSSGVSPRTEAFF. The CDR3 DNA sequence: TGTGCCAGCAGCTCAGGGGTCTCACCCAGGACTGAAGCTTTCTTT.

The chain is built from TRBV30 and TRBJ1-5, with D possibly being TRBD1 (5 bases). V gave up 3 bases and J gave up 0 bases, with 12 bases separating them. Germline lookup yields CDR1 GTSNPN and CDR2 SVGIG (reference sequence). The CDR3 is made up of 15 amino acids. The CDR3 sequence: CAWRRGGGSNQPQHF. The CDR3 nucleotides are TGTGCCTGGAGGCGGGGGGGAGGTAGCAATCAGCCCCAGCATTTT.

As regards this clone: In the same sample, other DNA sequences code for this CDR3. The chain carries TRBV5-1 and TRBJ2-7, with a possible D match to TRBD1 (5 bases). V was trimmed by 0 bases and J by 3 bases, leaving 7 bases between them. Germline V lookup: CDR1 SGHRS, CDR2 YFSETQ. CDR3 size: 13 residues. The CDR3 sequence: CASSLVQGYEQYF. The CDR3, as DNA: TGCGCCAGCAGCTTGGTCCAGGGCTACGAGCAGTACTTC.

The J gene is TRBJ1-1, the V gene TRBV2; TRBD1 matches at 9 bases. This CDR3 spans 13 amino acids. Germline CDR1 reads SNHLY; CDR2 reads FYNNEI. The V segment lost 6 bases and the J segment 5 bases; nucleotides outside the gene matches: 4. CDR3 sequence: CASRETGGTEAFF. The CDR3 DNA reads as TGTGCCAGCAGAGAGACAGGGGGGACTGAAGCTTTCTTT.

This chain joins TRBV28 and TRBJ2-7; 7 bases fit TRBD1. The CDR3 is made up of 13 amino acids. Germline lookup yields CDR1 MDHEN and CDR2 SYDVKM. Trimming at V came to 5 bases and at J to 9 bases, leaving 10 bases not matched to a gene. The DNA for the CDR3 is TGTGCCAGCAGTGGACCAGGACAGGCTGGGCAGTACTTC. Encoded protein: CASSGPGQAGQYF.

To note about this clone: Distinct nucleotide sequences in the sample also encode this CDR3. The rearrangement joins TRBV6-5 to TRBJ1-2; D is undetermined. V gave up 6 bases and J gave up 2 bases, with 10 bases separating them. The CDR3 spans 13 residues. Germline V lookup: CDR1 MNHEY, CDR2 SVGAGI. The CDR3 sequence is CASRLDGNYGYTF. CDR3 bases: TGTGCCAGCAGACTGGACGGGAACTATGGCTACACCTTC.

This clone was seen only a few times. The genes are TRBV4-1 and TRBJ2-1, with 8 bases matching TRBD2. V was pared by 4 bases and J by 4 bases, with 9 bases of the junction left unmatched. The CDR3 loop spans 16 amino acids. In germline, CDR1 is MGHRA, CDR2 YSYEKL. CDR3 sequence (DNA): TGCGCCAGCAGCCCGCCACTAGCGGAGACTTACAATGAGCAGTTCTTC. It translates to CASSPPLAETYNEQFF.